Following are 29 T cell receptor beta chains from one sample sequenced in a study of blood T cell repertoires in COVID-19. Clones were sequenced by immunoSEQ multiplex PCR, and TCRdb holds only the in-frame ones, with some missing. The sample gives around 57,000 clones, approximately 90% of which show up once; roughly a fifth is in the top ten. The material sequenced was peripheral blood. All receptors derive from a woman at least 80 years old with COVID-19, enrolled during active disease.

The V and J genes are TRBV20-1 and TRBJ1-3; possible D gene TRBD1, 5 bases. V lost 3 bases, J lost 3 bases, and 18 bases lay in between. Germline lookup yields CDR1 DFQATT and CDR2 SNEGSKA (reference sequence). The CDR3 spans 16 residues. The CDR3 spells CSASPKGYLHGNTIYF. DNA of the CDR3: TGCAGTGCTAGTCCCAAGGGGTACCTCCATGGAAACACCATATATTTT.

V is TRBV23-1 and J is TRBJ1-2; 9 bases line up with TRBD1. TRBV23-1 is designated an ORF whose function remains uncertain. The CDR3 length is 18 residues. The V segment lost 7 bases and the J segment 7 bases; nucleotides outside the gene matches: 22. The CDR3 protein is CASTLLDRGKYLSGGYTF. The CDR3 bases are TGCGCCAGCACCCTCCTCGACAGGGGGAAATATTTGAGTGGTGGCTACACCTTC.

J is TRBJ1-5 and V is TRBV19, with D uncertain. V shed 7 bases and J shed 2 bases, with 12 bases lying between them. From germline, CDR1 is LNHDA and CDR2 SQIVND (reference sequence). The CDR3 totals 14 residues. For the CDR3, the DNA is TGTGCCAGTAAGAGGGCGGGCGGCAATCAGCCCCAGCATTTT. Translation: CASKRAGGNQPQHF.

This chain connects TRBV2 to TRBJ1-5, with 7 bases identical to TRBD1. V was pared by 8 bases and J by 0 bases, with 16 bases of the junction left unmatched. Germline CDR1 is SNHLY and CDR2 is FYNNEI. CDR3 length: 18 amino acids. CDR3 sequence reads: CASGIRDSTFYSNQPQHF. The CDR3 DNA is TGTGCCAGCGGGATCCGGGACAGTACATTTTATAGCAATCAGCCCCAGCATTTT.

This clone was seen a single time. The rearrangement uses TRBV29-1 and TRBJ2-3; 8 nucleotides match TRBD1. The CDR3 spans 14 residues. From germline, CDR1 is SQVTM and CDR2 ANQGSEA. With 4 bases clipped from V and 5 bases from J, the junction kept 8 bases outside the gene matches. The CDR3, as DNA: TGCAGCGTTGTAGTGACAGGGGTGGTAGATACGCAGTATTTT. This gives the protein CSVVVTGVVDTQYF.

V usage is TRBV6-5 and J usage is TRBJ1-1; 9 bases are a match to TRBD1. Germline V CDR1 and CDR2: MNHEY, SVGAGI. J was trimmed by 5 bases and V by 6 bases; bases with no gene match: 10. This CDR3 comprises 15 residues. The CDR3 protein is CASRDRGHGGTEAFF. Here the CDR3 DNA reads TGTGCCAGCAGGGACAGGGGTCATGGAGGAACTGAAGCTTTCTTT.

The chain recombines TRBV5-6 with TRBJ2-1, with a weak D call TRBD1 (6 bases). V lost 4 bases and J lost 6, with 20 bases in between. From germline, CDR1 is SGHDT and CDR2 YYEEEE. The CDR3 runs 16 residues. The chain's CDR3 is CASSRWGQGWANEQFF. The CDR3, as DNA: TGTGCCAGCAGCCGGTGGGGGCAGGGGTGGGCCAATGAGCAGTTCTTC.

J is TRBJ2-3 and V is TRBV7-2; D might be TRBD1 (5 bases). Trimming took 1 base from V and 2 from J, leaving 13 bases between them. The CDR3 contains 16 residues. Looked up from germline, CDR1 is SGHTA and CDR2 is FQGNSA. DNA of the CDR3: TGTGCCAGCAGCTTAGGGGGCGCGTTCGCCACAGATACGCAGTATTTT. Its protein is CASSLGGAFATDTQYF.

The chain links TRBV13 to TRBJ1-2; D might be TRBD1 (5 bases). This CDR3 comprises 14 residues. CDR1 and CDR2 (germline): PRHDT, FYEKMQ (reference sequence). The ends were cut back, 6 bases at V and 6 bases at J, with 17 bases in the middle. CDR3 amino acids: CASSYGGIGDGYTF. The CDR3 DNA is TGTGCCAGCAGTTACGGGGGGATAGGGGATGGCTACACCTTC.

This sequence joins TRBV4-2 and TRBJ2-7, with 8 bases aligning to TRBD1. Germline CDR1 is LGHNA and CDR2 is YNFKEQ. Trimming took 4 bases from V and 6 from J; bases not matched to a gene: 8. The CDR3 totals 14 residues. Here the CDR3 reads CASSLRGQSGEQYF. The CDR3 region has the DNA TGTGCCAGCAGCCTCAGGGGGCAATCAGGCGAGCAGTACTTC.

The genes are TRBV7-9 and TRBJ2-1; TRBD2 matches at 13 bases. The germline gives CDR1 SEHNR, CDR2 FQNEAQ (reference sequence). There are 18 residues in the CDR3. V lost 0 bases, J lost 9 bases, and 11 bases stayed unmatched. The DNA for the CDR3 is TGTGCCAGCAGCTTAGCGGCCCCGGGACTAGCGGGGATTAGTGAGCAGTTCTTC. It is translated as CASSLAAPGLAGISEQFF.

The V gene is TRBV28, the J gene TRBJ1-4; TRBD1 might be the D (6 bases). V was clipped by 4 bases and J by 0 bases, with 9 bases between them. The CDR3 covers 15 residues. CDR1 and CDR2 (germline): MDHEN, SYDVKM. CDR3 sequence: CASSSPGATNEKLFF. As DNA, the CDR3 is TGTGCCAGCAGTTCGCCAGGGGCAACTAATGAAAAACTGTTTTTT.

V usage is TRBV19 and J usage is TRBJ1-2; unclear D gene. The CDR3 loop spans 16 amino acids. The ends were cut back, 3 bases at V and 0 bases at J, with 14 bases in the middle. Germline V lookup: CDR1 LNHDA, CDR2 SQIVND (reference sequence). This chain's CDR3 is CASSIAAPRTNYGYTF. The DNA for the CDR3 is TGTGCCAGTAGTATCGCCGCCCCCAGGACTAACTATGGCTACACCTTC.

This chain connects TRBV5-1 to TRBJ2-5; 13 bases match TRBD2. Germline loops: CDR1 SGHRS, CDR2 YFSETQ. There are 15 residues in the CDR3. The V segment lost 3 bases and the J segment 4 bases; nucleotides outside the gene matches: 3. The CDR3 reads CASSSGLAGAETQYF. The CDR3 nucleotides read TGCGCCAGCAGCTCCGGACTAGCGGGGGCAGAGACCCAGTACTTC. Full variable domain (remainder filled in from reference TRBV5-1 and TRBJ2-5): KAGVTQTPRYLIKTRGQQVTLSCSPISGHRSVSWYQQTPGQGLQFLFEYFSETQRNKGNFPGRFSGRQFSNSRSEMNVSTLELGDSALYLCASSSGLAGAETQYFGPGTRLLVL.

The rearrangement links TRBV23-1 to TRBJ1-2, with no clear D. TRBV23-1 has ORF status, its function being uncertain. Trimming removed 2 bases at V and 4 bases at J, with 5 bases between. The CDR3 extends over 12 amino acids. Here the CDR3 DNA reads TGCGCCAGCAGTCAACAATTCTATGGCTACACCTTC. Its protein product is CASSQQFYGYTF.

The chain is built from TRBV18 and TRBJ2-7; 7 bases are shared with TRBD2. V lost 3 bases to trimming and J lost 4 bases; unmatched junction nucleotides: 6. The CDR3 has 14 residues. CDR1 is KGHSH, CDR2 LQKENI, per germline. The CDR3, as DNA: TGTGCCAGCTCACCGGGCCTGGGGGGGTACGAGCAGTACTTC. Translating gives CASSPGLGGYEQYF.

The chain has TRBV18 and TRBJ2-6; 8 bases fit TRBD1. Germline CDR1 reads KGHSH; CDR2 reads LQKENI. The CDR3 has 19 residues. V gave up 0 bases and J gave up 2 bases; unmatched junction bases: 9. CDR3 region: CASSPPIGQGTPGANVLTF. As DNA, the CDR3 is TGTGCCAGCTCACCACCGATCGGACAGGGTACTCCTGGGGCCAACGTCCTGACTTTC.

The table lists this clone with a count of one. The rearrangement joins TRBV3-1 (or the pseudogene TRBV3-2) to TRBJ2-7; 8 positions agree with TRBD2. Trimming at V came to 1 base and at J to 3 bases, leaving 11 bases not matched to a gene. The V gene's germline CDR1 is LGHDT and CDR2 YNNKEL (reference sequence). The CDR3 covers 17 residues. The CDR3 nucleotides read TGTGCCAGCAGCCAAGTCTTCCCTAGCGGGCAGCACTACGAGCAGTACTTC. Encoded protein: CASSQVFPSGQHYEQYF.

This clone is termed medium-sized. V gene TRBV6-5 combines with J gene TRBJ1-2, with D possibly being TRBD1 (6 bases). This CDR3 region has 13 residues. V was trimmed by 7 bases and J by 6 bases, leaving 15 bases between them. Germline V gives CDR1 MNHEY, CDR2 SVGAGI. CDR3 in amino acids: CASMQGTFHGYTF. CDR3 nucleotides: TGTGCCAGCATGCAGGGGACATTTCATGGCTACACCTTC.

V is TRBV19 and J is TRBJ1-5; 9 bases align to TRBD1. The J segment lost 5 bases and the V segment lost 2 bases, leaving 7 bases of the junction unmatched. Germline values: CDR1 LNHDA, CDR2 SQIVND (reference sequence). The CDR3 totals 16 residues. This CDR3 is CASSITDRGRYQPQHF. The CDR3 DNA reads as TGTGCCAGTAGTATAACGGACAGGGGTCGCTATCAGCCCCAGCATTTT.

The chain uses TRBV6-5 and TRBJ1-3, with a weak D call TRBD1 (5 bases). This CDR3 region has 12 residues. The germline CDR1 and CDR2 sequences are MNHEY and SVGAGI. V was pared by 11 bases and J by 2 bases, with 10 bases between. The CDR3 DNA follows: TGTGCCTCCCAGGGAACTGGAAACACCATATATTTT. Protein: CASQGTGNTIYF.

CDR3 bases: TGTGCCAGTTCCCTCGGGACAGGGAATTCACCCCTCCACTTT. Its translation: CASSLGTGNSPLHF. The chain joins TRBV19 to TRBJ1-6; TRBD1 matches 9 bases. Germline trimming cut 8 bases from V and 7 bases from J; bases unmatched to any gene: 6. Germline CDR1 and CDR2: LNHDA and SQIVND (reference sequence). The CDR3 extends over 14 amino acids.

The rearrangement uses TRBV6-6 and TRBJ2-7; TRBD1 might be the D (5 bases). The CDR3 consists of 13 residues. Trimming shortened V by 6 bases and J by 3 bases, and 12 bases separated the two germline ends. Germline CDR1 and CDR2: MNHNY and SVGAGI (reference sequence). In nucleotides, the CDR3 is TGTGCCAGCAGCCAGGGTTTAGGCTACGAGCAGTACTTC. Residues: CASSQGLGYEQYF.

J is TRBJ2-6 and V is TRBV27; no reliable D call. Germline CDR1 is MNHEY and CDR2 is SMNVEV (reference sequence). V was shortened by 8 bases and J by 2 bases, with 16 bases between the two germline ends. This CDR3 contains 16 residues. CDR3 amino acids: CASRHLQKTGANVLTF. In nucleotides, the CDR3 is TGTGCCAGCCGTCACCTTCAGAAAACTGGGGCCAACGTCCTGACTTTC.

The chain is built from TRBV12-1 and TRBJ1-1. TRBV12-1 is flagged as a pseudogene. This CDR3 spans 15 amino acids. CDR3 loop: CASSFSGFGNTEAFF. As DNA, the CDR3 is TGTGCCAGCAGCTTTTCGGGTTTCGGGAACACTGAAGCTTTCTTT.

The V gene is TRBV7-2, the J gene TRBJ2-3, with 7 positions matching TRBD2. CDR3 length equals 13 residues. V gave up 0 bases and J gave up 6 bases; unmatched junction bases: 0. The germline V gene has CDR1 SGHTA and CDR2 FQGNSA. CDR3 sequence (DNA): TGTGCCAGCAGCTTAGCGGGAGGGGATACGCAGTATTTT. Translating it yields CASSLAGGDTQYF.

This chain links TRBV18 with TRBJ1-4; D gene unclear. This CDR3 spans 14 amino acids. The germline CDR1 and CDR2 sequences are KGHSH and LQKENI. Trimming took 2 bases from V and 7 from J, leaving 11 bases between them. Here the CDR3 reads CASSPAESSEKLFF. The CDR3, as DNA: TGTGCCAGCTCACCAGCAGAATCAAGTGAAAAACTGTTTTTT.

This clone was seen just once. This chain joins TRBV7-2 and TRBJ1-1; 8 bases are shared with TRBD1. The trim removed 3 bases at V and 5 bases at J, leaving 8 bases unmatched. Looked up from germline, CDR1 is SGHTA and CDR2 is FQGNSA. The CDR3 loop spans 15 amino acids. The CDR3 is CASSFRGLTGTEAFF. The CDR3 DNA sequence: TGTGCCAGCAGCTTCAGGGGGCTTACGGGTACTGAAGCTTTCTTT.

The chain couples TRBV2 to TRBJ1-5; 7 bases are a match to TRBD1. V was pared by 6 bases and J by 3 bases, with 11 bases of the junction left unmatched. In germline, CDR1 is SNHLY, CDR2 FYNNEI. This CDR3 has 16 amino acids. CDR3 sequence reads: CASRLSAGQANQPQHF. The CDR3 nucleotides read TGTGCCAGCAGACTCTCGGCAGGACAGGCCAATCAGCCCCAGCATTTT.